These T cell receptor beta chains were read from a single sample in a study of human T cells and chemical hapten exposure. Each CDR3 protein is one row after TCRdb ran MiXCR on the RACE reads. The sample yields around 60,000 distinct CDR3 sequences, approximately 7% seen once. The specimen comprised whole blood, sampled in connection with sensitization to the hapten diphenylcyclopropenone (DPC). The receptor source for this set is a woman aged 30 to 39 with alopecia areata. Some clones in this sample may be carry-over from other donors' samples. Both conserved end residues are part of each CDR3. D genes are given only for firm matches. Clone size is shown for a subset of rows, as once, few, many or a class of expanded clone.

TRBJ1-6	TRBV7-9	NA	few	TGTGCCAGCAGCTTCGATGGCAAAAATTCACCCCTCCACTTT	CASSFDGKNSPLHF
TRBJ1-1	TRBV29-1	NA	many	TGCAGCGTTGAAGACTTTTGGGGGAGTAAGAACACTGAAGCTTTCTTT	CSVEDFWGSKNTEAFF
TRBJ1-1	TRBV11-1	NA	many	TGTGCCAGCAGCTTAGCAGTTCAAGGGACTGAAGCTTTCTTT	CASSLAVQGTEAFF
TRBJ2-3	TRBV29-1	NA	few	TGCAGCGTTGACGCGCTCGAGGCAGATACGCAGTATTTT	CSVDALEADTQYF
TRBJ2-7	TRBV5-6	NA	many	TGTGCCAGCAGCTTGGGGGATCTATACGAGCAGTACTTC	CASSLGDLYEQYF
TRBJ1-3	TRBV12-3/TRBV12-4	NA	NA	TGTGCCAGCAGTTTAGACCGGATCTCTGGAAACACCATATATTTT	CASSLDRISGNTIYF
TRBJ1-1	TRBV5-1	NA	NA	TGCGCCAGCAGGCCGGCAGGGGCTTACTGGGACACTGAAGCTTTCTTT	CASRPAGAYWDTEAFF
TRBJ1-5	TRBV11-2	NA	many	TGTGCCAGCAGCTTAGACAGGGAGCAGCCCCAGCATTTT	CASSLDREQPQHF
TRBJ2-1	TRBV24-1	NA	many	TGTGCCACCACTTCTGAGCAGTTCTTC	CATTSEQFF
TRBJ1-1	TRBV5-4	NA	many	TGTGCCAGCAGCCAGGACCGAGTTCTTCAGGCTTTCTTT	CASSQDRVLQAFF
TRBJ2-3	TRBV12-3/TRBV12-4	NA	many	TGTGCCAGCAGTCCAACCCGACAGGAGGATACGCAGTATTTT	CASSPTRQEDTQYF
TRBJ2-2	TRBV19	TRBD2	NA	TGTGCCAGTAGTATCGGGACTACGAACACCGGGGAGCTGTTTTTT	CASSIGTTNTGELFF
TRBJ1-1	TRBV12-3/TRBV12-4	NA	many	TGTGCCAGCAGTTTAAGGGCAGGGCTCCGGATTTCCAATAATGCTGAAGCTTTCTTT	CASSLRAGLRISNNAEAFF
TRBJ1-5	TRBV2	NA	many	TGTGCCAGCAGTGAGAACCAGGGAAGTCAGCCCCAGCATTTT	CASSENQGSQPQHF
TRBJ1-1	TRBV7-3	NA	NA	TGTGCCAGCAGCTTTAGTGGGGGCGGTGAAGCTTTCTTT	CASSFSGGGEAFF
TRBJ2-7	TRBV29-1	NA	many	TGCAGCGTTGAAAGCCGGGACGTGGAGTACTTC	CSVESRDVEYF
TRBJ1-4	TRBV3-1	TRBD1	many	TGTGCCAGCAGCCAAGATCCCGGGACAGGGAGAGGAAAACTGTTTTTT	CASSQDPGTGRGKLFF
TRBJ1-3	TRBV18	TRBD1	few	TGTGCCAGCTCACCATCGGGACAGAGTGGAAACACCATATATTTT	CASSPSGQSGNTIYF
TRBJ1-1	TRBV29-1	TRBD1	few	TGCAGCGTTGATCCCGCCGTCCAGGGGGCTTACACTGAAGCTTTCTTT	CSVDPAVQGAYTEAFF
TRBJ2-1	TRBV5-8	TRBD2	many	TGTGCCAGCAGAAAACTAGCGGGGTCCCGTAGCTCCTACAATGAGCAGTTCTTC	CASRKLAGSRSSYNEQFF
TRBJ2-5	TRBV5-6	NA	many	TGTGCCAGCAGCTTTAGAGAGACCCAGTACTTC	CASSFRETQYF
TRBJ2-7	TRBV10-3	NA	many	TGTGCCATCAGTGAGGGGAGCCACGAGCAGTACTTC	CAISEGSHEQYF
TRBJ2-3	TRBV2	TRBD1	many	TGTGCCAGCAGGGGTTGGGACAGGGAAGTGCCAGATACGCAGTATTTT	CASRGWDREVPDTQYF
TRBJ2-3	TRBV5-1	TRBD2	NA	TGCGCCAGCAACCGGGGGGACCAGGTGGATACGCAGTATTTT	CASNRGDQVDTQYF
TRBJ2-7	TRBV7-2	NA	few	TGTGCCAGCAGCTTAGATCAGGACTACGAGCAGTACTTC	CASSLDQDYEQYF
TRBJ2-3	TRBV20-1	NA	many	TGCAGTGCTAACAGGGGAGGGTTAGATACGCAGTATTTT	CSANRGGLDTQYF
TRBJ2-7	TRBV18	NA	many	TGTGCCAGCTCACCTTTCGGATACGAGCAGTACTTC	CASSPFGYEQYF
TRBJ2-3	TRBV10-3	TRBD1	many	TGTGCCATCAGTGAGTCTCGGGGCAGGGGGCACACGCAGTATTTT	CAISESRGRGHTQYF
TRBJ1-2	TRBV5-5	TRBD1	many	TGTGCCAGCAGCTTGGGACAGGGTCCCTTAGGCTACACCTTC	CASSLGQGPLGYTF
TRBJ2-7	TRBV20-1	TRBD2	many	TGCAGTGCTAGAGATTACGAGCGGGGCGCCTCCTACGAGCAGTACTTC	CSARDYERGASYEQYF
TRBJ1-1	TRBV7-8	NA	many	TGTGCCAGCAGCTTAGCGTCCACTGAAGCTTTCTTT	CASSLASTEAFF
TRBJ1-1	TRBV12-3/TRBV12-4	NA	many	TGTGCCAGCACCCGGCGAAACACTGAAGCTTTCTTT	CASTRRNTEAFF
TRBJ1-4	TRBV6-1	NA	many	TGTGCCAGCAGGGTAAAACCAACTAATGAAAAACTGTTTTTT	CASRVKPTNEKLFF
TRBJ2-3	TRBV6-5	TRBD2	many	TGTGCCAGCGGTCTTCCTAGCGGGGGGCCAGATACGCAGTATTTT	CASGLPSGGPDTQYF
TRBJ2-3	TRBV7-8	TRBD2	many	TGTGCCAGCAGCTTAGCTAGCGGGGGGGCCCCAGATACGCAGTATTTT	CASSLASGGAPDTQYF
TRBJ2-5	TRBV5-4	NA	few	TGTGCCAGCAGCTTTGACAGCGGCGAGACCCAGTACTTC	CASSFDSGETQYF
TRBJ2-7	TRBV10-3	TRBD1	many	TGTGCCATCAGTGAAGGACAGGACCCCTACGAGCAGTACTTC	CAISEGQDPYEQYF
TRBJ1-5	TRBV2	TRBD1	many	TGTGCCAGCAGGGTCGGGACAGGGGGGATGCAGCCCCAGCATTTT	CASRVGTGGMQPQHF
TRBJ1-2	TRBV14	NA	few	TGTGCCAGCAGCCAAGATGTTGGGAGGGACTTTACCCTCAACTATGGCTACACCTTC	CASSQDVGRDFTLNYGYTF
TRBJ2-5	TRBV3-1	NA	many	TGTGCCAGCAGCCAAGAGGGCGGAGCGACCCAGTACTTC	CASSQEGGATQYF
TRBJ2-5	TRBV5-6	NA	many	TGTGCCACCGGACGAGGGGGAGAGACCCAGTACTTC	CATGRGGETQYF
TRBJ1-2	TRBV29-1	NA	many	TGCAGCGGGACGGAAGGGTCTAACTATGGCTACACCTTC	CSGTEGSNYGYTF
TRBJ1-1	TRBV12-3/TRBV12-4	NA	many	TGTGCCAGCAGTTTAGCGCGCAGGGGCGGAACTGAAGCTTTCTTT	CASSLARRGGTEAFF
TRBJ2-3	TRBV5-4	TRBD1	NA	TGTGCCAGCAGCCCTGGACAGGGGGGCACAGATATGCAGTATTTT	CASSPGQGGTDMQYF
TRBJ1-4	TRBV29-1	NA	few	TGCAGCGTTGCTCGGACGGTGGGGGAAAAACTGTTTTTT	CSVARTVGEKLFF
TRBJ2-3	TRBV6-1	TRBD2	NA	TGTGCCAGCAGTCCAGCGGGGGGGTTAGCAGATACGCAGTATTTT	CASSPAGGLADTQYF